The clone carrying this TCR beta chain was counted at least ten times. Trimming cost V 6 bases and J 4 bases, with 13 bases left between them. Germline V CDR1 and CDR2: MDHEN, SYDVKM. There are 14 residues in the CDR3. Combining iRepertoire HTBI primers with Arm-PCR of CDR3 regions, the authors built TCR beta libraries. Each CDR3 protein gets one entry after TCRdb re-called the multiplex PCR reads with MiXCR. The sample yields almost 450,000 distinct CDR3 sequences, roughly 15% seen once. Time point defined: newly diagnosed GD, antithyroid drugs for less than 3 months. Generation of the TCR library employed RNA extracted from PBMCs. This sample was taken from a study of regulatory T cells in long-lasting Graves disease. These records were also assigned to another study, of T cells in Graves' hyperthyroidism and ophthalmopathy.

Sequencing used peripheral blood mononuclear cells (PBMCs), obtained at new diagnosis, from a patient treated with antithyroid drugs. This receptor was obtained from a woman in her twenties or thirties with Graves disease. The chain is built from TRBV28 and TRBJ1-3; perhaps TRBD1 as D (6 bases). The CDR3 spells CASSLGTIGNTIYF. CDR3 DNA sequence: TGTGCCAGCAGCCTCGGGACAATAGGAAACACCATATATTTT.